The TCR beta chain described here comes from a study of cytomegalovirus exposure and HLA in healthy donors. The assay was immunoSEQ multiplex PCR, and TCRdb's table has in-frame clones only and misses some. Among some 120,000 clones listed, more than 70% were seen once. V was pared by 8 bases and J by 4 bases, with 8 bases of the junction left unmatched. The length of the CDR3 is 16 residues. The germline CDR1 and CDR2 sequences are MNHEY and SMNVEV (reference sequence). Study-wide points: TCR beta chains numbering more than 150 were designated cytomegalovirus-associated.

To note about this clone: Its antigen is not identified.

Sequencing was carried out using PBMCs. This receptor was identified in a woman under 40 in good health and CMV-seronegative. The chain is built from TRBV27 and TRBJ2-5, with 15 bases lining up with TRBD2. The CDR3 loop is CASHGLAGGPLETQYF. CDR3 DNA: TGTGCCAGCCATGGACTAGCGGGGGGGCCTTTAGAGACCCAGTACTTC.